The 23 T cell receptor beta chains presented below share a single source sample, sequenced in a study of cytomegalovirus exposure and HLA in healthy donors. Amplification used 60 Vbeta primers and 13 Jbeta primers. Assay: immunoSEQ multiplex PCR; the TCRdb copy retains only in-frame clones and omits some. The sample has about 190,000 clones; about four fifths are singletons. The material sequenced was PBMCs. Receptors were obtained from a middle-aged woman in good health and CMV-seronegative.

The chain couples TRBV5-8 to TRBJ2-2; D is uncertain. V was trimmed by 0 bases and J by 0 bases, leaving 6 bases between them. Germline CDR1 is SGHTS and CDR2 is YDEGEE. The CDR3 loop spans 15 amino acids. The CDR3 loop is CASSLGLSNTGELFF. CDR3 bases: TGTGCCAGCAGCTTGGGACTCTCGAACACCGGGGAGCTGTTTTTT.

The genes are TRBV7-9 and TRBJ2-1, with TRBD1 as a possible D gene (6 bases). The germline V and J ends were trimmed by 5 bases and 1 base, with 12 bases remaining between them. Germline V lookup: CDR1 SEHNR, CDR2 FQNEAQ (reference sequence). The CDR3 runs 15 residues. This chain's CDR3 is CASSPRQGSYNEQFF. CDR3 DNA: TGTGCCAGCAGCCCGAGGCAGGGGTCCTACAATGAGCAGTTCTTC.

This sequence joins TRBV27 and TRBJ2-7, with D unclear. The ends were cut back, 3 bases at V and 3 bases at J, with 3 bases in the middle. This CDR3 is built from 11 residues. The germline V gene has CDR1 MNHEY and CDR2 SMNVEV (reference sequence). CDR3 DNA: TGTGCCAGCAGTTTCGGCTACGAGCAGTACTTC. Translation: CASSFGYEQYF.

The CDR3 DNA sequence: TGTGCCAGTTTACGCGACACTTCTAACTATGGCTACACCTTC. As protein: CASLRDTSNYGYTF. This chain connects TRBV19 to TRBJ1-2; D gene ambiguous. The CDR3 loop spans 14 amino acids. Germline values: CDR1 LNHDA, CDR2 SQIVND (reference sequence). With 8 bases removed from V and 0 bases from J, the gap between germline ends came to 13 bases.

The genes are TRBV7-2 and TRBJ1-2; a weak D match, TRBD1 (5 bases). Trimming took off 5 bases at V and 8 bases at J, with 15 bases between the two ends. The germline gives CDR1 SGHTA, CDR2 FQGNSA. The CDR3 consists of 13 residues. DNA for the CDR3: TGTGCCAGCAGCCCCGGGACTGAGGGGGGCTACACCTTC. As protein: CASSPGTEGGYTF. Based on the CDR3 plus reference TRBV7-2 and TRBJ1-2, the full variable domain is GAGVSQSPSNKVTEKGKDVELRCDPISGHTALYWYRQSLGQGLEFLIYFQGNSAPDKSGLPSDRFSAERTGGSVSTLTIQRTQQEDSAVYLCASSPGTEGGYTFGSGTRLTVV.

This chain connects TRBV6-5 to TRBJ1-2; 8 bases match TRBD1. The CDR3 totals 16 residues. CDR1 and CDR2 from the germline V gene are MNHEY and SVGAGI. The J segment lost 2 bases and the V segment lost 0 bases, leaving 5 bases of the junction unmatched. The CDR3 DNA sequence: TGTGCCAGCAGTTACTCGACGGGACAGGTGAACTATGGCTACACCTTC. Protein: CASSYSTGQVNYGYTF.

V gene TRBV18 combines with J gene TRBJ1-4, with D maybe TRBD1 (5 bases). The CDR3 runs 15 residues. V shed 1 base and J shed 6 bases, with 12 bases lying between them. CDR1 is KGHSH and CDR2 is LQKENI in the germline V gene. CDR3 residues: CASSPRVRADEKLFF. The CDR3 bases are TGTGCCAGCTCACCACGTGTCAGGGCTGATGAAAAACTGTTTTTT.

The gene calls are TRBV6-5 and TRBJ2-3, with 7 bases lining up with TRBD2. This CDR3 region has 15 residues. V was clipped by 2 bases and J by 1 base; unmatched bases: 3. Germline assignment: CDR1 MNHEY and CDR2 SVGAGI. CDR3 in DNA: TGTGCCAGCAGTTACCGGGCGGGAGGCACAGATACGCAGTATTTT. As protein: CASSYRAGGTDTQYF.

CDR3 region: CASSMPGLEMGSYNEQFF. For the CDR3, the DNA is TGTGCCAGCAGCATGCCGGGACTAGAAATGGGTTCCTACAATGAGCAGTTCTTC. The chain has TRBV13 and TRBJ2-1, with 8 bases that match TRBD2. This CDR3 has 18 amino acids. Losses at the gene ends were 5 bases for V and 1 base for J; bases not matched to a gene: 13. The germline V gene encodes CDR1 PRHDT and CDR2 FYEKMQ (reference sequence).

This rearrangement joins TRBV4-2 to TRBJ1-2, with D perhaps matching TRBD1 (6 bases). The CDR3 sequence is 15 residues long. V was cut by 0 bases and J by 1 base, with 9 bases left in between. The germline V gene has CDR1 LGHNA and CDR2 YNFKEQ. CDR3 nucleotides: TGTGCCAGCAGCCAAGACAGGGGCGATAACTATGGCTACACCTTC. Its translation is CASSQDRGDNYGYTF.

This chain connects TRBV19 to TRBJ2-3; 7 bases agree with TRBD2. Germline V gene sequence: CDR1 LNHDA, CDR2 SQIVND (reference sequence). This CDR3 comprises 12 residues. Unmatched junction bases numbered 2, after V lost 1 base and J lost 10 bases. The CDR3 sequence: CASSIVGGAQYF. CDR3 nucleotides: TGTGCCAGTAGTATAGTGGGGGGGGCGCAGTATTTT.

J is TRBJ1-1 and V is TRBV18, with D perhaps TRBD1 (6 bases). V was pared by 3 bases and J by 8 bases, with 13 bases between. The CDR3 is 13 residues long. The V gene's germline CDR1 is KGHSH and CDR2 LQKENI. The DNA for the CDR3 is TGTGCCAGCTCACCGACGCCAGGGACAGAAGCTTTCTTT. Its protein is CASSPTPGTEAFF.

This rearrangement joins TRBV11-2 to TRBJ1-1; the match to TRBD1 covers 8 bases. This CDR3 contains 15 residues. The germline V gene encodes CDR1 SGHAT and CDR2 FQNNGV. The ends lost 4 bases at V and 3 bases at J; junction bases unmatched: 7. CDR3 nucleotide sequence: TGTGCCAGCAGCTCCCCTGGACAGGGTTACACTGAAGCTTTCTTT. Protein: CASSSPGQGYTEAFF.

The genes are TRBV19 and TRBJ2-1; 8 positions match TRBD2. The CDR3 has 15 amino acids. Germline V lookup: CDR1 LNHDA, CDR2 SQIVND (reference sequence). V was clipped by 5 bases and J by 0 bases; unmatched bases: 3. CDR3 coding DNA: TGTGCCAGTAGTGGGCTAGCGGGCTCCTACAATGAGCAGTTCTTC. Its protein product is CASSGLAGSYNEQFF.

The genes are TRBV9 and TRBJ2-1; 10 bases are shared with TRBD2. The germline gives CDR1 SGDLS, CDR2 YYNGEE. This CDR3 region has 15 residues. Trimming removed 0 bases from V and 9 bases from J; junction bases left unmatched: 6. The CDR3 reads CASSVEGAGGGEQFF. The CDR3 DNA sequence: TGTGCCAGCAGCGTAGAGGGAGCGGGAGGGGGTGAGCAGTTCTTC.

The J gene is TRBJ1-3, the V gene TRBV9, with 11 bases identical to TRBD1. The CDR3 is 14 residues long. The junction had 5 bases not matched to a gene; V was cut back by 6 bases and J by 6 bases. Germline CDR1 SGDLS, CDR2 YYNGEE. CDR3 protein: CASKGQGDVNTIYF. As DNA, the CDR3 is TGTGCCAGCAAGGGACAGGGGGACGTAAACACCATATATTTT.

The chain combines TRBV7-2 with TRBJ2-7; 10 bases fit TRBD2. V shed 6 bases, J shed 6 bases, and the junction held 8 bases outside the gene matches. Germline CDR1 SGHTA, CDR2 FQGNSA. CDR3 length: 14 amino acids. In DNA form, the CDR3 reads TGTGCCAGCAGTTCCCTAGCGGGAGCTCGCGAGCAGTACTTC. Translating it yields CASSSLAGAREQYF.

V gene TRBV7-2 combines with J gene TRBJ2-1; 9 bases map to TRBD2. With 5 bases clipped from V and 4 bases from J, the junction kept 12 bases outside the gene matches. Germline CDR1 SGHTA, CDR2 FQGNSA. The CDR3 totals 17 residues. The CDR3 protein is CASSMWGGAGGYNEQFF. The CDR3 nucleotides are TGTGCCAGCAGCATGTGGGGAGGGGCGGGAGGGTACAATGAGCAGTTCTTC.

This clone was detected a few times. The CDR3 DNA follows: TGTGCCAGTAGTATCAACAGGGGGTATGAGCAGTTCTTC. Residues: CASSINRGYEQFF. This chain connects TRBV19 to TRBJ2-1, with 8 bases fitting TRBD1. J lost 8 bases, V lost 3 bases, and 3 bases had no gene match. Germline CDR1 LNHDA, CDR2 SQIVND (reference sequence). The CDR3 extends over 13 amino acids.

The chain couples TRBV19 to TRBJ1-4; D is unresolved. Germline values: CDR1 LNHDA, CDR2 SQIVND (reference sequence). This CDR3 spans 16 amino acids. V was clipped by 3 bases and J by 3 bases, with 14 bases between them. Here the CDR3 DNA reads TGTGCCAGTAGTATGGGAATGGGAGAGGCTAATGAAAAACTGTTTTTT. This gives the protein CASSMGMGEANEKLFF.

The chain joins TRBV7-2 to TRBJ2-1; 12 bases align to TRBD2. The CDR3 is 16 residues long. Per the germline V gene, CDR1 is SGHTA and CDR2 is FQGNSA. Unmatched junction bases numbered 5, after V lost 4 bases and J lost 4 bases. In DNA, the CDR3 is TGTGCCAGCAGCTCTAAAACTAGCGGGGGGTACAATGAGCAGTTCTTC. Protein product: CASSSKTSGGYNEQFF.

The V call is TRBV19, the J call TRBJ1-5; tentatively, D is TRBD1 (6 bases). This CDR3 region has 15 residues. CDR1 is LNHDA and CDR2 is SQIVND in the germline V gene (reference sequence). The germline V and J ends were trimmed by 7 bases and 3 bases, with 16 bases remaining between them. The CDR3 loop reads CASTNSGTSNQPQHF. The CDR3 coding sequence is TGTGCCAGTACCAATTCCGGGACATCCAATCAGCCCCAGCATTTT.

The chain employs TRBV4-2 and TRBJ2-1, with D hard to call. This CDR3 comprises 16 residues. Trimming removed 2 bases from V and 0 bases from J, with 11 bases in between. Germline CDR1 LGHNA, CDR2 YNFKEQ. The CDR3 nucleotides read TGTGCCAGCAGCCAAACCCGAACGGGCTCCTACAATGAGCAGTTCTTC. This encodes CASSQTRTGSYNEQFF.